This T cell receptor beta chain was observed in a study of CXCR3-negative and CXCR3-positive naive CD8 T cells. Overall study results and limits: For naive cells, CXCR3-negative and CXCR3-positive subsets had similar TRBV-TRBJ usage; for memory cells, usage differed. CXCR3-expressing naive cells carried TRB CDR3s more hydrophobic than those of CXCR3-negative naive cells.

The authors made the TRB cDNA libraries by 5' RACE using UMI labels. No DNA is given; TCRdb re-called the 5' RACE reads and lists each CDR3 protein once. The sample spans tens of thousands of distinct CDR3 sequences; the ten largest clones claim 0.82%. Comments on this clonotype: The antigen is undetermined.

The CDR3 totals 15 residues. CDR1 and CDR2 (germline): MDHEN, SYDVKM. The chain couples TRBV28 to TRBJ2-2; TCRdb picks TRBD1, but there is no DNA to check that call. The source of this sequence is a human donor in good health. Some clones in this sample may be carry-over from other donors' samples. Material: naive CXCR3+ CD8+ T cells from blood. Subset in this sample: CD45RO-CCR7+CD27+CD95- naive CD8+ T cells expressing CXCR3 (TNR3+). The CDR3 is CASSLWQGSTGELFF.